The source of this TCR beta chain is a study of neoadjuvant anti-PD-1 for oral cavity cancer. Whole-study context: Most patients had three to four biweekly doses of 3 mg/kg nivolumab before resection. Whole-study findings and limits: Higher pretreatment blood Treg/Th17 ratios correlated with higher pretreatment blood and lower post-treatment tumor TCRbeta clonality.

This CDR3 is 15 amino acids long. Germline CDR1 is SGHRS and CDR2 is YFSETQ. V shed 4 bases, J shed 3 bases, and the junction held 5 bases outside the gene matches. Remarks on this clone: Its cognate antigen is unknown.

TCRdb's table, derived via immunoSEQ multiplex PCR, lists solely in-frame clones and lacks some. The data show over 30,000 clones, just under 90% seen once. The receptor's source is a person aged 40-85 years with oral cavity squamous cell carcinoma. The V gene is TRBV5-1, the J gene TRBJ1-3, with 9 positions matching TRBD1. Material: PBMCs, obtained before nivolumab (anti-PD-1) treatment. The CDR3 loop is CASSLQGASGNTIYF. In DNA form, the CDR3 reads TGCGCCAGCAGCCTACAGGGGGCAAGTGGAAACACCATATATTTT.